This TCR beta chain was observed in a study of Graves' ophthalmopathy and Graves' hyperthyroidism. The sequenced template was RNA, covering the TCR beta CDR3 region. Investigators did first-round RT-PCR with HTBI primers, then second-round multiplex PCR. Using its own MiXCR run on the multiplex PCR reads, TCRdb lists one record per CDR3 protein. The sample lists over a million distinct CDR3 sequences, 35% to 40% occurring once. The hyperthyroidism patients had a new diagnosis of under 2 months' duration and were aged 18 to 65. V lost 6 bases to trimming and J lost 5 bases; unmatched junction nucleotides: 9. Per germline, CDR1 MDHEN and CDR2 SYDVKM. This CDR3 has 14 amino acids.

The specimen was peripheral blood or thyroid tissue (not recorded which). The chain joins TRBV28 to TRBJ1-2; 7 nucleotides line up with TRBD1. This TCR came from an adult man with Graves' hyperthyroidism. CDR3 protein: CASRAGGQMYGYTF. In DNA form, the CDR3 reads TGTGCCAGCAGGGCGGGGGGACAGATGTATGGCTACACCTTC.